This T cell receptor (beta chain) was recovered during a study of blood T cell repertoires in COVID-19 (dated by TCRdb to between 2020 and 2021). Regarding the complete study: Samples from collaborators originated in the United States, Italy and Spain and spanned both the acute and convalescent phases of COVID-19. The material from the prospective study consisted of cDNA or gDNA derived from T cells, B-cell-depleted T cells, or PBMCs. The dataset comprised deeply sampled blood TCRbeta repertoires from subjects exposed to, actively infected with, or recovered from COVID-19. A freely available public database, intended as a resource for researchers studying the immune response to SARS-CoV-2, is where the repertoires were released. Samples were obtained from the ongoing ImmuneRACE study (first 160 participants) and from 1,254 subjects provided by 6 global collaborators. A de-identified subject ID, COVID-19 status, age in years and sex were almost always included in the sample metadata. HLA class I and class II types, where available, came from metadata supplied by the sample provider rather than from assay-based typing. Findings and caveats that apply to the study as a whole: The quantity of clinical and demographic metadata differed by source and by participant and was supplied without curation.

Its CDR3 holds 20 amino acids, cysteine through phenylalanine. Just the 60-base CDR3 DNA is kept, in frame starting at base 1. The germline V gene yields KGHSH for CDR1 and LQKENI for CDR2. V is pruned by 4 bases and J by 2 bases, leaving 21 bases of the junction without a gene match. Note on this clone: Its antigen remains undetermined. Base-call qualities are not available, and no considerably larger clone is one nucleotide away.

The immunoSEQ Assay, a bias-controlled multiplex PCR, was used to amplify TCRbeta CDR3 regions from genomic DNA. In the paper's pipeline: The number of nucleated cells in each sample was estimated from the amplification of reference gene primers within the assay. To quantify the absolute abundance of each unique TCRbeta CDR3 rearrangement, sequence reads were collapsed and filtered. Productive Simpson clonality was computed per sample as the square root of Simpson's diversity index over productive rearrangements. In its TCRdb copy, this immuneACCESS table keeps in-frame sequences only and misses some clones. Where compared with another copy, unresolved V genes explain less than half of these, and the others have no known cause. V, J and clone size are taken as reported in that table, and D and trimming were inferred from the DNA itself. A total of about 210,000 clones appear in this sample, 84% of them only once. The ten largest account for around 7.8% of the sample.

One collaborating source in Seattle enrolled patients while the patients were actively infected and followed the patients over time throughout the course of disease. Whole blood was collected in K2EDTA tubes by collaborating institutions according to the institutions' own protocols. For TCRbeta analysis, collaborators shipped samples as frozen whole blood, isolated PBMCs, or DNA extracted from either of those sample types. This TCR came from a woman aged 80 or older with COVID-19, enrolled during active disease. What was sequenced was peripheral blood. The rearranged chain carries TRBV18 and TRBJ2-3; 7 bases in between match TRBD2. The CDR3 in this case is CASSRAGTSGTTQATDTQYF. DNA sequence: TGTGCCAGCTCACGAGCAGGGACTTCGGGGACTACACAGGCCACAGATACGCAGTATTTT.